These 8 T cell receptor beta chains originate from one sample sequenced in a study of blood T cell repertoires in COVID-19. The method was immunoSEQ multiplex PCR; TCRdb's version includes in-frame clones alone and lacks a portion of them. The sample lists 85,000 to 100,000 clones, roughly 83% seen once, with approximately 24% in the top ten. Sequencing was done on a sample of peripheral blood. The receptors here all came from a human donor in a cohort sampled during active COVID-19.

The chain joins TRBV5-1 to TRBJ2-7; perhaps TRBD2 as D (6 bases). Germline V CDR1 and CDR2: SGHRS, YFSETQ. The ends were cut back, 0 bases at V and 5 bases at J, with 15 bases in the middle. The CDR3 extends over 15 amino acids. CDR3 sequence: CASSLGLAPWDEQYF. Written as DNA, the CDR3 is TGCGCCAGCAGCTTGGGCCTAGCGCCGTGGGACGAGCAGTACTTC.

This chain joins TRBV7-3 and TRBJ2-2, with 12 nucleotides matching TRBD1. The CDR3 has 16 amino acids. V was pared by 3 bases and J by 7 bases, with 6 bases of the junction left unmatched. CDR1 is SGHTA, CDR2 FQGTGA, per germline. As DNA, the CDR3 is TGTGCCAGCAGCTTTGAGGGACAGGGGGCTGGCGGGGAGCTGTTTTTT. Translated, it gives CASSFEGQGAGGELFF. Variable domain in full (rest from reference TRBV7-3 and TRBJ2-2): GAGVSQTPSNKVTEKGKYVELRCDPISGHTALYWYRQSLGQGPEFLIYFQGTGAADDSGLPNDRFFAVRPEGSVSTLKIQRTERGDSAVYLCASSFEGQGAGGELFFGEGSRLTVL.

The CDR3 region is CSGGHMNTEAFF. The CDR3 DNA follows: TGCAGCGGAGGACACATGAACACTGAAGCTTTCTTT. The V and J genes are TRBV29-1 and TRBJ1-1; tentatively, D is TRBD1 (5 bases). V shed 7 bases and J shed 0 bases, with 9 bases lying between them. Germline lookup yields CDR1 SQVTM and CDR2 ANQGSEA. The CDR3 is 12 amino acids. Supplemented by reference TRBV29-1 and TRBJ1-1, the full variable domain reads SAVISQKPSRDICQRGTSLTIQCQVDSQVTMMFWYRQQPGQSLTLIATANQGSEATYESGFVIDKFPISRPNLTFSTLTVSNMSPEDSSIYLCSGGHMNTEAFFGQGTRLTVV.

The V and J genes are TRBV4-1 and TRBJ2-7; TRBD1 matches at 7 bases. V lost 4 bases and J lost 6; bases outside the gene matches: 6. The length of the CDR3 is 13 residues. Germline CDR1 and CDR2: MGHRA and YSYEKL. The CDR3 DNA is TGCGCCAGCAGCCGGACAGGATCTTTCGAGCAGTACTTC. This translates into CASSRTGSFEQYF.

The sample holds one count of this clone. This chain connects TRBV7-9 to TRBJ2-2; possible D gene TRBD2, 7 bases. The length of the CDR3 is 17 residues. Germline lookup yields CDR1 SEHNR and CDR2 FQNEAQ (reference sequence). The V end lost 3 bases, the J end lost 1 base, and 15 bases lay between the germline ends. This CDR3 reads CASSFSSGGENTGELFF. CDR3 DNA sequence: TGTGCCAGCAGCTTCTCTTCGGGGGGCGAGAACACCGGGGAGCTGTTTTTT.

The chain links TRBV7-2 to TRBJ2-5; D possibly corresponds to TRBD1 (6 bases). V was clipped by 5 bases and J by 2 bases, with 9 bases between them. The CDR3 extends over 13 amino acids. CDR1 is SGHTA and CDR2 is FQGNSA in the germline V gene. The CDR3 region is CASSVGQQETQYF. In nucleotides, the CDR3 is TGTGCCAGCAGCGTCGGACAGCAAGAGACCCAGTACTTC.

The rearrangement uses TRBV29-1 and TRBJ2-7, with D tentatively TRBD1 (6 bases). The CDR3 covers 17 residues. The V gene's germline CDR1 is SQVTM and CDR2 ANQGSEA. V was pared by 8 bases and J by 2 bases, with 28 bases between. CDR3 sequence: CSSRHYHHRASPYEQYF. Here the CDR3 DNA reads TGCAGCTCCCGACACTATCACCACAGGGCCTCCCCCTACGAGCAGTACTTC.

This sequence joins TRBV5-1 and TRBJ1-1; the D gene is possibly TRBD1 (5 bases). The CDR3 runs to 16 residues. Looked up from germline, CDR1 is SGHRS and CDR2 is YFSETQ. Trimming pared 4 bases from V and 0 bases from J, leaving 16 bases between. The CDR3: CASSRRATGLNTEAFF. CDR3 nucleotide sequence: TGCGCCAGCAGCAGAAGGGCTACAGGATTGAACACTGAAGCTTTCTTT.